The clone carrying this T cell receptor beta chain appeared a few times. Unique molecular identifiers were incorporated into the prepared TCRbeta library. TCRdb re-analysed the PCR reads in MiXCR, keeping a single row per CDR3 protein. The table has 250,000 to 400,000 distinct CDR3 sequences, about a quarter seen once. Germline V gene data show CDR1 as SGDLS and CDR2 as YYNGEE. V shed 4 bases and J 7 bases; nucleotides not matched to a gene: 8. The CDR3 runs to 14 residues. These data belong to a study of T-cell reconstitution after alpha-beta-depleted transplantation in children. Source: PBMCs, mostly from graft donor cells, taken 180 days after TCRalphabeta/CD19-depleted stem cell transplant. This TCR came from a male patient under 18 who had a stem cell transplant for acute lymphoblastic leukemia, so the T cells may come from the graft donor. J is TRBJ2-1 and V is TRBV9, with 7 bases lining up with TRBD1. Here the CDR3 reads CASSFRQGWNEQFF. CDR3 sequence (DNA): TGTGCCAGCAGCTTCCGACAGGGTTGGAATGAGCAGTTCTTC.